This T cell receptor (beta chain) derives from a study of early T cells in non-severe SARS-CoV-2 infection. Study overall: Bulk RNA isolated from unsorted whole blood underwent sequencing; chains were not paired.

Germline CDR1 is SGHRS and CDR2 is YFSETQ. This CDR3 has 16 residues. V was shortened by 5 bases and J by 0 bases, with 16 bases between the two germline ends. There are a few counts of this clonotype. TCRdb reanalysed the 5' RACE reads using MiXCR and keeps one entry per CDR3 protein. In the table there are about 64,000 distinct CDR3 sequences, roughly an eighth of which are singletons. Sequences were derived from whole blood, sampled at baseline. This clonotype was obtained from an adult who was a healthcare worker with PCR-confirmed SARS-CoV-2 infection or an uninfected control (not recorded which). This rearrangement joins TRBV5-1 to TRBJ2-3, with a possible D match to TRBD1 (6 bases). The CDR3 is CASSLTGARSTDTQYF. The CDR3 nucleotides read TGCGCCAGCAGTTTGACAGGCGCACGAAGCACAGATACGCAGTATTTT.